Following are 6 T cell receptor beta chains from one sample sequenced in a study of cytomegalovirus exposure and HLA in healthy donors. The PCR had 60 Vbeta and 13 Jbeta primers. TCRdb's table, derived via immunoSEQ multiplex PCR, lists solely in-frame clones and lacks some. This sample has 120,000 or so clones, with 80% found just once. The sample taken for sequencing was PBMCs. These receptors all come from a man between 25 and 39 years old in good health and CMV-seronegative.

Only a few counts were recorded for this clone. This sequence joins TRBV28 and TRBJ1-2; possibly TRBD1 for D (6 bases). Deletions cut 6 bases from V and 5 bases from J, with 19 bases between. The CDR3 has 15 residues. Germline V lookup: CDR1 MDHEN, CDR2 SYDVKM. The CDR3 loop is CASRQHGTRVYGYTF. The CDR3 bases are TGTGCCAGCAGGCAGCATGGGACAAGGGTTTATGGCTACACCTTC.

This chain joins TRBV7-9 and TRBJ2-7; 11 nucleotides line up with TRBD2. The CDR3 length is 15 residues. The germline V gene encodes CDR1 SEHNR and CDR2 FQNEAQ (reference sequence). J was trimmed by 5 bases and V by 1 base; bases with no gene match: 4. In DNA form, the CDR3 reads TGTGCCAGCAGCTTAGTGACTAGCGGGAATCACGAGCAGTACTTC. This translates into CASSLVTSGNHEQYF.

The gene calls are TRBV5-5 and TRBJ2-5; D might be TRBD1 (6 bases). The CDR3 totals 14 residues. V was pared by 0 bases and J by 7 bases, with 13 bases between. CDR1 is SGHKS, CDR2 YYEKEE, per germline (reference sequence). The CDR3 DNA follows: TGTGCCAGCAGCTTGGCACAGGGTATGGTGACCCAGTACTTC. Translated: CASSLAQGMVTQYF.

This clone was observed a single time. One end of the junction fails to match germline, which may point to a read error. J is TRBJ2-1 and V is TRBV4-2; D gene uncertain. Germline-derived CDR1 and CDR2 are LGHNA and YNFKEQ. This CDR3 comprises 14 residues. The CDR3 sequence is CAGSSKSSYNEQFF. The CDR3 region has the DNA TGTGCCGGCAGTAGTAAAAGCTCCTACAATGAGCAGTTCTTC.

The chain couples TRBV29-1 to TRBJ1-1, with TRBD1 matching 7 bases. CDR1 is SQVTM and CDR2 is ANQGSEA in the germline V gene. This CDR3 is built from 13 residues. V was pared by 5 bases and J by 1 base, with 4 bases of the junction left unmatched. The CDR3 sequence is CSVFRTGNTEAFF. CDR3 nucleotides: TGCAGCGTTTTCCGGACAGGGAACACTGAAGCTTTCTTT.

This rearrangement joins TRBV28 to TRBJ2-3, with D tentatively TRBD1 (8 bases). The CDR3 is 14 residues long. CDR1 and CDR2 from the germline V gene are MDHEN and SYDVKM. V lost 11 bases and J 2 bases, leaving 17 bases between the germline ends. This chain's CDR3 is CAGNRGGHTDTQYF. CDR3 nucleotides: TGTGCCGGAAACAGGGGGGGACACACAGATACGCAGTATTTT.